This record covers a single T cell receptor (beta chain). Its antigen is as yet unknown. The sample belongs to a study of blood T cell dynamics during melanoma immunotherapy. Study-wide background: Standard first-line treatment here was pembrolizumab or nivolumab plus ipilimumab in metastatic melanoma. Study-level points and caveats: Immune-effector CD8+ cells best matched cell-free DNA CDR3 sequences and were most clonal.

Time point here: week 3, after first cycle of checkpoint inhibitor. Prior systemic cancer therapy, immunosuppressant use and other active malignancies excluded patients. CDR1 MNHEY and CDR2 SMNVEV come from the germline V gene (reference sequence). CDR3 length: 13 amino acids. V gave up 5 bases and J gave up 4 bases; unmatched junction bases: 2. All DNA from each sorted CD8+ subset was loaded. The table came from immunoSEQ multiplex PCR; TCRdb's copy has only in-frame clones and leaves some out. Of around 13,000 clones listed, around 91% were seen once; the top ten hold approximately 0.19%. This chain links TRBV27 with TRBJ1-1, with 9 bases fitting TRBD1. The origin of this receptor is a human donor with melanoma. The source was effector memory CD8+ T cells from blood, collected from a patient treated with checkpoint blockade. DNA for the CDR3: TGTGCCAGCAGTCACAGGGGGCCCACTGAAGCTTTCTTT. Protein sequence: CASSHRGPTEAFF.